This TCR beta chain is from a study of T-cell memory formation after mild COVID-19. TCRdb redid the calling of the 5' RACE reads with MiXCR, one entry per CDR3 protein. The table has 390,000 or so distinct CDR3 sequences, roughly 15% seen once. The CDR3 totals 17 residues. Germline V CDR1 and CDR2: LGHDT, YNNKEL (reference sequence). V was cut by 0 bases and J by 5 bases, with 16 bases left in between. Sample: PBMCs or a T cell subset sorted from them (not recorded which). The sequence came from a man aged 18 to 30 who had mild COVID-19 (a few samples of this study predate the infection). Cell type and time point are not known. The gene calls are TRBV3-1 and TRBJ2-2; D call uncertain. The CDR3 DNA is TGTGCCAGCAGCCAAGAGAAAGCAGGCCTAAGAACCGGGGAGCTGTTTTTT. This encodes CASSQEKAGLRTGELFF.